Detailed here is one TCR beta chain. There is no known antigen for this receptor. Base qualities are not provided; no much larger clone lies one nucleotide away. The data stem from a study of cytomegalovirus exposure and HLA in healthy donors (TCRdb year 2017). About the study as a whole: According to a later analysis, one platform produced both the roughly 110 validation repertoires and the 720 or so repertoires of the first cohort. Along with the approximately 700-subject first cohort, a separate validation cohort of around 110 different subjects was used. The study aimed to test whether signatures of past pathogen exposure could be identified by cataloging public T cell receptors. The study combined high-throughput TCR immunosequencing, statistical association of individual TCRs with disease status, and machine learning to predict cytomegalovirus infection status. Broad study findings and their caveats: The classifier was reported to diagnose cytomegalovirus status with high specificity and sensitivity in both the original cohort and the validation cohort. A few of the identified cytomegalovirus-associated TCR beta chains were confirmed in vitro to be specific for cytomegalovirus antigens. All 130 or so repertoires were used to score co-occurrence in the validation cohort in a later analysis, because that analysis had no HLA typing for the cohort. A total of about 150 TCR beta chains were listed by the study as associated with cytomegalovirus. Most TCR sequences were observed very rarely across donors, whereas some public TCRs were present in many individuals. Of the cluster scores, approximately 94% were above 0 in a later analysis, which found that TCRs clustered in the first cohort also tended to co-occur in the approximately 130 validation repertoires. According to the authors, the approach could potentially be generalized to other disease states and immunological phenotypes.

V loses 6 bases at its end and J loses 6 bases; junction bases beyond the gene matches: 10. For CDR1 and CDR2, the germline V gene lists MDHEN and SYDVKM. The CDR3 runs 14 amino acids, cysteine and phenylalanine included. Only the CDR3 DNA is retained, 42 bases long and in frame from the first base. Libraries were prepared through the immunoSEQ multiplex PCR assay. For the original study's pipeline: To diagnose cytomegalovirus status from the catalog of TCR beta chain sequences, a statistical classification framework was built. TCRdb provides this immuneACCESS table in a form limited to in-frame rearrangements. Some clones are lacking; in checked studies, under half of them reflect an unresolved V gene, and why the rest are absent is not known. From that table come the V and J calls and clone size; the DNA was used to work out D and trimming. Across this sample there are under 400,000 clones, with more than 80% seen only once. Together, the top ten hold about 0.8% of the sample.

The donors were included in the validation cohort of some 120 subjects, a group kept apart from the roughly 610-subject first cohort. The sequenced sample consisted of PBMCs. The V and J segments used are TRBV28 and TRBJ1-1; 7 nucleotides in the junction match TRBD1. This sequence was found in a woman aged 18-29 years in good health and CMV-seronegative. This receptor carries the CDR3 CASSPDREVSEAFF. The nucleotide sequence reads TGTGCCAGCAGCCCTGACAGGGAGGTCTCTGAAGCTTTCTTT.